This T cell receptor beta chain was found in a study of human T cells and chemical hapten exposure. As for the study in general: Patch tests of 0.01% DPC on the upper back were read at 6 days.

V was clipped by 6 bases and J by 5 bases, with 13 bases between them. The CDR3 contains 14 residues. In germline, CDR1 is MNHNY, CDR2 SVGAGI (reference sequence). As to time point: patch test 1, 2 weeks after DPC sensitization. As for treatment: therapeutic diphenylcyclopropenone sensitization with weekly scalp DPC. TCRdb reprocessed the RACE reads with MiXCR, giving one entry per CDR3 protein. Of approximately 71,000 distinct CDR3 sequences in the sample, 9.8% were seen once. This chain connects TRBV6-6 to TRBJ2-2; D tentatively fits TRBD1 or TRBD2 (5 bases each). The clonotype originates from a woman aged 35 to 49 with alopecia areata. Some clones in this sample may be carry-over from other donors' samples. Sequencing was performed on whole blood, taken in connection with sensitization to the hapten diphenylcyclopropenone (DPC). The CDR3 DNA sequence: TGTGCCAGCAGCGACAGCGGTGGAACCGGGGAGCTGTTTTTT. This codes for CASSDSGGTGELFF.